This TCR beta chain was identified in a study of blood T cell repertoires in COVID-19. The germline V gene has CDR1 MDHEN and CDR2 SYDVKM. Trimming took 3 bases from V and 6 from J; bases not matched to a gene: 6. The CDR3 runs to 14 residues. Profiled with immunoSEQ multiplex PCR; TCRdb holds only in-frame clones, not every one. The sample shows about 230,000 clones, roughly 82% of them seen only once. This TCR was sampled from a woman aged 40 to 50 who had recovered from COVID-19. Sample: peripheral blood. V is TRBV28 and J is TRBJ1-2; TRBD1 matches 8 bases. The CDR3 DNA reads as TGTGCCAGCAGTTTTCAGGGGGCTGGAAATGGCTACACCTTC. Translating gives CASSFQGAGNGYTF.